Listed here are 17 T cell receptor beta chains from one sample, sequenced in a study of CD8+ T cells in alopecia areata. Treatment here: oral pan-JAK inhibitor, 5-10 mg twice daily. RNA, once extracted, was reverse transcribed into cDNA for use as the sequencing template. Clones were sequenced by immunoSEQ multiplex PCR, and TCRdb holds only the in-frame ones, with some missing. The sample consists of 87,000 or so clones, 70% to 85% of them appearing once. This sample comprised CD8+ T cells sorted from blood, obtained around week 46, from a patient treated with tofacitinib. All receptors come from a human donor with alopecia areata.

The V call is TRBV14, the J call TRBJ2-3; 7 bases map to TRBD1. CDR1 is SGHDN, CDR2 FVKESK, per germline. The CDR3 spans 16 residues. The V and J ends lost 1 base and 7 bases, in that order; junction bases with no gene match: 11. Here the CDR3 reads CASSQAGTEIRYTQYF. The DNA of the CDR3 is TGTGCCAGCAGCCAAGCCGGGACAGAGATTCGATATACGCAGTATTTT.

The rearrangement uses TRBV6-5 and TRBJ2-5; unclear D gene. V was shortened by 5 bases and J by 5 bases, with 12 bases between the two germline ends. The CDR3 consists of 13 residues. Germline V gene sequence: CDR1 MNHEY, CDR2 SVGAGI. The CDR3 is CASSPAAPETQYF. In DNA form, the CDR3 reads TGTGCCAGCAGTCCTGCTGCGCCCGAGACCCAGTACTTC.

The gene calls are TRBV5-6 and TRBJ2-2; no clear D. Trimming pared 3 bases from V and 6 bases from J, leaving 9 bases between. Germline CDR1 is SGHDT and CDR2 is YYEEEE. The length of the CDR3 is 13 residues. The CDR3 loop is CASSSWVSGELFF. CDR3 bases: TGTGCCAGCAGCTCCTGGGTTTCCGGGGAGCTGTTTTTT.

The V and J genes are TRBV7-2 and TRBJ2-1; tentatively, D is TRBD1 (8 bases). The germline gives CDR1 SGHTA, CDR2 FQGNSA. Deletions cut 0 bases from V and 7 bases from J, with 19 bases between. The CDR3 sequence is 17 residues long. CDR3 residues: CASSLAGGTGSFNEQFF. In nucleotides, the CDR3 is TGTGCCAGCAGCTTAGCGGGGGGGACAGGTTCTTTTAATGAGCAGTTCTTC.

The gene calls are TRBV7-9 and TRBJ1-4; 7 bases map to TRBD1. Unmatched junction bases numbered 4, after V lost 5 bases and J lost 7 bases. The CDR3 totals 13 residues. Germline lookup yields CDR1 SEHNR and CDR2 FQNEAQ (reference sequence). CDR3 sequence: CASSLRDSEKLFF. The CDR3 DNA sequence: TGTGCCAGCAGCCTCCGGGACAGTGAAAAACTGTTTTTT.

V usage is TRBV4-1 and J usage is TRBJ1-1; possibly TRBD1 for D (5 bases). V dropped 4 bases and J dropped 4 bases, with 25 bases sitting between them. CDR3 size: 18 residues. The germline gives CDR1 MGHRA, CDR2 YSYEKL. CDR3 nucleotides: TGCGCCAGCAGCCCGCCCTCTGGATACTCACCTGGGGGCACTGAAGCTTTCTTT. It is translated as CASSPPSGYSPGGTEAFF.

About this clone itself: Within the sample, other DNA sequences also encode this same CDR3. The chain couples TRBV6-5 to TRBJ1-1, with D possibly being TRBD1 (6 bases). The germline V gene encodes CDR1 MNHEY and CDR2 SVGAGI. Deletions cut 6 bases from V and 0 bases from J, with 8 bases between. CDR3 length: 13 amino acids. The CDR3 DNA is TGTGCCAGCAGGACAGGAATGAACACTGAAGCTTTCTTT. Protein product: CASRTGMNTEAFF.

The chain recombines TRBV7-9 with TRBJ2-7; 8 nucleotides line up with TRBD1. V shed 1 base and J 5 bases; nucleotides not matched to a gene: 4. Germline V gene data show CDR1 as SEHNR and CDR2 as FQNEAQ (reference sequence). The CDR3 covers 14 residues. This CDR3 is CASSLGTGSHEQYF. The CDR3 nucleotides read TGTGCCAGCAGCTTAGGGACAGGGTCCCACGAGCAGTACTTC.

The table lists this clone with a count of one. V gene TRBV30 combines with J gene TRBJ2-7; 8 bases map to TRBD1. The CDR3 runs to 12 residues. V dropped 3 bases and J dropped 7; count of bases not matched to a gene: 5. CDR1 and CDR2 from the germline V gene are GTSNPN and SVGIG (reference sequence). Written as DNA, the CDR3 is TGTGCCTGGAGATCCGGGACAGGAGAGCAGTACTTC. This codes for CAWRSGTGEQYF.

The chain employs TRBV7-2 and TRBJ2-7; D is possibly TRBD2 (5 bases). This CDR3 region has 16 residues. The V gene's germline CDR1 is SGHTA and CDR2 FQGNSA. Trimming removed 4 bases from V and 0 bases from J, with 16 bases in between. The CDR3 sequence: CASSSKLGSSSYEQYF. The DNA for the CDR3 is TGTGCCAGCAGCTCCAAACTAGGGTCGAGCTCCTACGAGCAGTACTTC. Using reference TRBV7-2 and TRBJ2-7 for the parts outside the CDR3, the full variable domain is GAGVSQSPSNKVTEKGKDVELRCDPISGHTALYWYRQSLGQGLEFLIYFQGNSAPDKSGLPSDRFSAERTGGSVSTLTIQRTQQEDSAVYLCASSSKLGSSSYEQYFGPGTRLTVT.

This clone was recorded a few times. The V call is TRBV10-3, the J call TRBJ1-5; D ambiguous. The germline V gene encodes CDR1 ENHRY and CDR2 SYGVKD. V gave up 3 bases and J gave up 3 bases, with 9 bases separating them. The CDR3 loop spans 14 amino acids. For the CDR3, the DNA is TGTGCCATCAGTGACAGCGGGATCAATCAGCCCCAGCATTTT. Its translation is CAISDSGINQPQHF.

This clone was seen a single time. V and J are TRBV7-2 and TRBJ2-2, with D perhaps matching TRBD2 (5 bases). The germline V and J ends were trimmed by 2 bases and 6 bases, with 16 bases remaining between them. Germline CDR1 reads SGHTA; CDR2 reads FQGNSA. The CDR3 covers 16 residues. Written as DNA, the CDR3 is TGTGCCAGCAGCTTACCCCCCGGGAAAACGGCCGGGGAGCTGTTTTTT. Translating gives CASSLPPGKTAGELFF.

V is TRBV6-6 and J is TRBJ2-3, with D possibly matching TRBD1 (6 bases). Germline lookup yields CDR1 MNHNY and CDR2 SVGAGI (reference sequence). The ends were cut back, 0 bases at V and 3 bases at J, with 13 bases in the middle. CDR3 size: 16 residues. CDR3 in amino acids: CASSYSTGGSTDTQYF. The CDR3 DNA follows: TGTGCCAGCAGTTACTCGACTGGGGGCTCGACAGATACGCAGTATTTT.

This clone was observed a handful of times. The chain links TRBV29-1 to TRBJ1-2; D uncertain. Germline CDR1 SQVTM, CDR2 ANQGSEA. The CDR3 totals 13 residues. The germline V and J ends were trimmed by 0 bases and 2 bases, with 7 bases remaining between them. CDR3: CSVEDAGNYGYTF. For the CDR3, the DNA is TGCAGCGTTGAAGATGCGGGGAACTATGGCTACACCTTC.

The chain employs TRBV11-2 and TRBJ2-2; 7 bases align to TRBD1. The V gene's germline CDR1 is SGHAT and CDR2 FQNNGV. This CDR3 spans 16 amino acids. The J segment lost 4 bases and the V segment lost 5 bases, leaving 10 bases of the junction unmatched. The CDR3 DNA reads as TGTGCCAGCAGCGGTATGGGACAGAAGGGCACCGGGGAGCTGTTTTTT. It translates to CASSGMGQKGTGELFF.

About this clone itself: This sample includes further DNA sequences coding for the same CDR3. V is TRBV4-3 and J is TRBJ2-7; D remains unclear. Germline lookup yields CDR1 LGHNA and CDR2 YSLEER. Deletions cut 0 bases from V and 2 bases from J, with 5 bases between. The CDR3 totals 13 residues. The CDR3 coding sequence is TGCGCCAGCAGCCAAGACAGAGCCTACGAGCAGTACTTC. This sequence encodes CASSQDRAYEQYF.

This chain links TRBV7-9 with TRBJ1-1; TRBD1 aligns across 7 bases. J gave up 6 bases and V 4 bases, and 8 bases lay outside the gene matches. Germline V gene lookup returns CDR1 SEHNR and CDR2 FQNEAQ (reference sequence). CDR3 length equals 14 residues. CDR3 in amino acids: CASSSPGGQAEAFF. In DNA form, the CDR3 reads TGTGCCAGCAGCTCCCCAGGGGGGCAAGCTGAAGCTTTCTTT.